Listed here are 12 T cell receptor beta chains from one sample, sequenced in a study of T cell changes during pregnancy in multiple sclerosis. The data were produced by immunoSEQ multiplex PCR, yet TCRdb's version contains in-frame clones alone and is incomplete. In the table there are under 25,000 clones, 87% of which are singletons. The sample consisted of CD8+ T cells from peripheral blood mononuclear cells, taken after pregnancy. The origin of the receptors is a female donor with multiple sclerosis, enrolled in a pregnancy study.

The chain has TRBV28 and TRBJ1-2; D possibly corresponds to TRBD1 (6 bases). The CDR3 is 15 residues long. Trimming removed 6 bases at V and 4 bases at J, with 18 bases between. The germline gives CDR1 MDHEN, CDR2 SYDVKM. CDR3 in DNA: TGTGCCAGCAGACGAAGACAGGAGACATCCTATGGCTACACCTTC. As protein: CASRRRQETSYGYTF.

The chain links TRBV21-1 to TRBJ2-5; the table calls TRBD1, which could not be checked here. TRBV21-1 is shown as a pseudogene. The CDR3 is 12 amino acids. The CDR3 spells CASSNVAETQYF. The CDR3 DNA reads as TGTGCCAGCAGCAATGTGGCAGAGACCCAGTACTTC.

The CDR3 reads CASSSRLAGESSSYNEQFF. The CDR3 DNA reads as TGTGCCAGCAGCTCAAGACTAGCGGGCGAGTCAAGCTCCTACAATGAGCAGTTCTTC. This chain joins TRBV7-2 and TRBJ2-1; 10 bases align to TRBD2. The CDR3 extends over 19 amino acids. Germline trimming cut 4 bases from V and 0 bases from J; bases unmatched to any gene: 12. CDR1 and CDR2 (germline): SGHTA, FQGNSA. The entire variable domain, with the rest obtained from reference TRBV7-2 and TRBJ2-1, is as follows: GAGVSQSPSNKVTEKGKDVELRCDPISGHTALYWYRQSLGQGLEFLIYFQGNSAPDKSGLPSDRFSAERTGGSVSTLTIQRTQQEDSAVYLCASSSRLAGESSSYNEQFFGPGTRLTVL.

The rearrangement links TRBV6-1 to TRBJ2-7; 12 bases are a match to TRBD2. The CDR3 is 15 amino acids. Germline values: CDR1 MNHNS, CDR2 SASEGT. Trimming took 3 bases from V and 0 from J; bases not matched to a gene: 0. The CDR3 bases are TGTGCCAGCAGTGAGGGACTAGCGGGCTCCTACGAGCAGTACTTC. Translated, it gives CASSEGLAGSYEQYF.

The genes are TRBV7-9 and TRBJ2-7, with D possibly TRBD1 on 5 matching bases. The CDR3 length is 14 residues. CDR1 SEHNR and CDR2 FQNEAQ come from the germline V gene (reference sequence). V was pared by 1 base and J by 0 bases, with 7 bases between. The CDR3 is CASSLVGASYEQYF. CDR3 coding DNA: TGTGCCAGCAGCTTAGTAGGGGCCTCCTACGAGCAGTACTTC.

This clone appeared a few times. The rearrangement links TRBV27 to TRBJ2-7; 11 bases map to TRBD1. From germline, CDR1 is MNHEY and CDR2 SMNVEV (reference sequence). After removal of 3 bases from V and 3 bases from J, the junction contained 10 bases not matched to a gene. The CDR3 covers 17 residues. Written as DNA, the CDR3 is TGTGCCAGCAGTTTGTCCTATGGGGACAGGGGGAGCTACGAGCAGTACTTC. This sequence encodes CASSLSYGDRGSYEQYF.

V usage is TRBV5-1 and J usage is TRBJ2-1; 11 bases are a match to TRBD1. Germline CDR1 reads SGHRS; CDR2 reads YFSETQ. This CDR3 is 15 amino acids long. Trimming took 5 bases from V and 10 from J; bases not matched to a gene: 11. Written as DNA, the CDR3 is TGCGCCAGCAGTACCGGGACAGGGGGTTTCGACGAGCAGTTCTTC. Amino acid sequence: CASSTGTGGFDEQFF.

The chain combines TRBV18 with TRBJ2-7; D not resolved. Per germline, CDR1 KGHSH and CDR2 LQKENI. V was cut by 8 bases and J by 4 bases, with 3 bases left in between. CDR3 size: 9 residues. CDR3 protein: CASEYEQYF. As DNA, the CDR3 is TGTGCCAGCGAGTACGAGCAGTACTTC. Based on the CDR3 plus reference TRBV18 and TRBJ2-7, the full variable domain is NAGVMQNPRHLVRRRGQEARLRCSPMKGHSHVYWYRQLPEEGLKFMVYLQKENIIDESGMPKERFSAEFPKEGPSILRIQQVVRGDSAAYFCASEYEQYFGPGTRLTVT.

The sample holds a few counts of this clone. The CDR3 DNA follows: TGTGCCAGCAGCCAAGGAGGTGAGGGTGATCAGCCCCAGCATTTT. Protein: CASSQGGEGDQPQHF. The rearrangement links TRBV4-2 to TRBJ1-5; D remains ambiguous. The V gene's germline CDR1 is LGHNA and CDR2 YNFKEQ. The CDR3 is 15 amino acids. V lost 1 base, J lost 5 bases, and 12 bases lay in between.

This clone showed up just once. The chain couples TRBV10-3 to TRBJ2-7; 8 bases map to TRBD2. The CDR3 runs to 15 residues. Germline values: CDR1 ENHRY, CDR2 SYGVKD. The trim removed 6 bases at V and 4 bases at J, leaving 11 bases unmatched. CDR3 DNA: TGTGCCATCAGCGCGGGGCTAGCGGGTTATTACGAGCAGTACTTC. It codes for CAISAGLAGYYEQYF.

The rearrangement uses TRBV5-6 and TRBJ2-7; D not resolved. The V and J ends lost 2 bases and 1 base respectively, with 7 bases between them. Germline V lookup: CDR1 SGHDT, CDR2 YYEEEE. CDR3 length equals 13 residues. DNA of the CDR3: TGTGCCAGCAGCTTTGGCAGTTCCTACGAGCAGTACTTC. Its translation: CASSFGSSYEQYF.

The gene calls are TRBV10-3 and TRBJ1-1; maybe TRBD1 (6 bases). The CDR3 runs to 12 residues. The V end was cut by 3 bases, the J end by 12 bases, with 14 bases between. Germline CDR1 reads ENHRY; CDR2 reads SYGVKD. The CDR3 is CAISDGTRGTFF. CDR3 nucleotides: TGTGCCATCAGTGACGGGACCAGGGGAACTTTCTTT.